These T cell receptor beta chains were read from a single sample in a study of blood T cell repertoires in COVID-19. Some clones are missing from TCRdb's copy, which holds only in-frame ones; the method was immunoSEQ multiplex PCR. The sample includes approximately 330,000 clones, approximately 86% of them seen just once. Sequencing was carried out using PBMCs or T cells enriched from blood (not recorded which). These receptors all come from a woman in her forties with acute COVID-19. Both conserved end residues are part of each CDR3. The order of the fields is V gene, D gene, clone size, J gene, CDR3 protein, CDR3 DNA. A D gene is named only where the DNA matches it firmly. Size tells how often a clone was seen (once, few, many) or the class of an expanded clone, and some rows leave it out.

v_gene: TRBV5-1; d_gene: NA; abundance: NA; j_gene: TRBJ1-1; CDR3aa: CASVPTDPTNTEAFF; CDR3nt: TGCGCCAGCGTACCGACAGACCCTACGAACACTGAAGCTTTCTTT
v_gene: TRBV5-6; d_gene: TRBD1; abundance: NA; j_gene: TRBJ1-3; CDR3aa: CASSTGPNRGTGNTIYF; CDR3nt: TGTGCCAGCAGTACGGGGCCCAACAGGGGGACAGGAAACACCATATATTTT
v_gene: TRBV6-4; d_gene: TRBD1; abundance: NA; j_gene: TRBJ1-6; CDR3aa: CASSDRTGVSPLHF; CDR3nt: TGTGCCAGCAGTGATAGGACAGGGGTATCACCCCTCCACTTT
v_gene: TRBV7-3; d_gene: TRBD2; abundance: NA; j_gene: TRBJ2-1; CDR3aa: CASSSFSSGRGSYNEQFF; CDR3nt: TGTGCCAGCAGCTCCTTTTCAAGCGGGAGGGGTTCCTACAATGAGCAGTTCTTC
v_gene: TRBV9; d_gene: TRBD2; abundance: NA; j_gene: TRBJ2-3; CDR3aa: CASSVGVAGVADTQYF; CDR3nt: TGTGCCAGCAGCGTAGGGGTAGCGGGAGTAGCAGATACGCAGTATTTT
v_gene: TRBV2; d_gene: NA; abundance: few; j_gene: TRBJ2-3; CDR3aa: CASTRKGGGEDTQYF; CDR3nt: TGTGCCAGCACCAGAAAAGGGGGGGGCGAAGATACGCAGTATTTT
v_gene: TRBV6-1; d_gene: TRBD1; abundance: NA; j_gene: TRBJ1-5; CDR3aa: CASSEFGSGQGNQPQHF; CDR3nt: TGTGCCAGCAGTGAATTCGGGTCGGGACAGGGGAATCAGCCCCAGCATTTT
v_gene: TRBV9; d_gene: NA; abundance: NA; j_gene: TRBJ1-2; CDR3aa: CASSVGSRGSGYTF; CDR3nt: TGTGCCAGCAGCGTAGGGTCCAGGGGTTCTGGCTACACCTTC
v_gene: TRBV10-3; d_gene: TRBD1; abundance: NA; j_gene: TRBJ1-2; CDR3aa: CAISARDRGQDGYTF; CDR3nt: TGTGCCATCAGTGCCCGTGACAGGGGGCAAGATGGCTACACCTTC
v_gene: TRBV7-2; d_gene: TRBD1; abundance: NA; j_gene: TRBJ1-1; CDR3aa: CASGRQGADTEAFF; CDR3nt: TGTGCCAGCGGTCGACAGGGGGCGGACACTGAAGCTTTCTTT
v_gene: TRBV19; d_gene: NA; abundance: NA; j_gene: TRBJ2-3; CDR3aa: CASSMARDRQYF; CDR3nt: TGTGCCAGTAGTATGGCGCGGGACAGGCAGTATTTT
v_gene: TRBV3-1/TRBV3-2; d_gene: NA; abundance: NA; j_gene: TRBJ2-2; CDR3aa: CASMRRRGPLGGELFF; CDR3nt: TGTGCCAGCATGAGGCGGCGGGGGCCCCTCGGGGGGGAGCTGTTTTTT
v_gene: TRBV27; d_gene: NA; abundance: once; j_gene: TRBJ2-4; CDR3aa: CASRVTGRGIQYF; CDR3nt: TGTGCCAGCAGGGTAACAGGGAGGGGCATTCAGTACTTC
v_gene: TRBV7-9; d_gene: TRBD1; abundance: NA; j_gene: TRBJ1-1; CDR3aa: CASSSDRGPDTEAFF; CDR3nt: TGTGCCAGCAGCTCGGACAGGGGGCCGGACACTGAAGCTTTCTTT
v_gene: TRBV7-8; d_gene: NA; abundance: NA; j_gene: TRBJ2-7; CDR3aa: CATKSAVSSYEQYF; CDR3nt: TGTGCCACCAAGTCAGCGGTGAGCTCCTACGAGCAGTACTTC
v_gene: TRBV4-2; d_gene: NA; abundance: NA; j_gene: TRBJ2-1; CDR3aa: CASSQDPSGPSYNEQFF; CDR3nt: TGTGCCAGCAGCCAAGACCCGAGCGGGCCTTCCTACAATGAGCAGTTCTTC
v_gene: TRBV2; d_gene: TRBD2; abundance: NA; j_gene: TRBJ2-7; CDR3aa: CASKAFLAGVSYEQYF; CDR3nt: TGTGCCAGCAAAGCCTTCCTAGCGGGAGTGTCCTACGAGCAGTACTTC
v_gene: TRBV7-2; d_gene: NA; abundance: NA; j_gene: TRBJ1-1; CDR3aa: CASSLYGQNTEAFF; CDR3nt: TGTGCCAGCAGCTTGTACGGACAGAACACTGAAGCTTTCTTT
v_gene: TRBV3-1/TRBV3-2; d_gene: TRBD1; abundance: NA; j_gene: TRBJ1-1; CDR3aa: CASSQVQYRGNTEAFF; CDR3nt: TGTGCCAGCAGCCAAGTTCAATACAGGGGTAACACTGAAGCTTTCTTT
v_gene: TRBV5-1; d_gene: NA; abundance: NA; j_gene: TRBJ2-5; CDR3aa: CASSQQQGPQETQYF; CDR3nt: TGCGCCAGCAGCCAACAACAGGGCCCCCAAGAGACCCAGTACTTC
v_gene: TRBV2; d_gene: NA; abundance: NA; j_gene: TRBJ1-6; CDR3aa: CASRVDRYNSPLHF; CDR3nt: TGTGCCAGCAGGGTTGACAGGTATAATTCACCCCTCCACTTT
v_gene: TRBV18; d_gene: TRBD1; abundance: once; j_gene: TRBJ2-7; CDR3aa: CASSPRTGSYEQYF; CDR3nt: TGTGCCAGCTCACCCAGGACAGGATCCTACGAGCAGTACTTC
v_gene: TRBV4-3; d_gene: NA; abundance: NA; j_gene: TRBJ1-6; CDR3aa: CASSQEFFRSQKNSPLHF; CDR3nt: TGCGCCAGCAGCCAAGAGTTTTTCCGCTCACAGAAAAATTCACCCCTCCACTTT
v_gene: TRBV28; d_gene: TRBD1; abundance: NA; j_gene: TRBJ1-1; CDR3aa: CASSKGGGTEAFF; CDR3nt: TGTGCCAGCAGCAAAGGGGGCGGCACTGAAGCTTTCTTT
v_gene: TRBV18; d_gene: NA; abundance: few; j_gene: TRBJ2-1; CDR3aa: CASSPGGGSDEQFF; CDR3nt: TGTGCCAGCTCACCAGGGGGGGGCTCGGATGAGCAGTTCTTC
v_gene: TRBV12-3/TRBV12-4; d_gene: NA; abundance: NA; j_gene: TRBJ1-1; CDR3aa: CASSSQVNTEAFF; CDR3nt: TGTGCCAGCAGTTCTCAGGTAAACACTGAAGCTTTCTTT
v_gene: TRBV27; d_gene: NA; abundance: NA; j_gene: TRBJ1-4; CDR3aa: CASSLGQGAGEKLFF; CDR3nt: TGTGCCAGCAGTTTGGGCCAAGGGGCTGGTGAAAAACTGTTTTTT
v_gene: TRBV12-3/TRBV12-4; d_gene: NA; abundance: once; j_gene: TRBJ2-1; CDR3aa: CASSLGGLKQFF; CDR3nt: TGTGCCAGCAGTTTAGGGGGCTTAAAGCAGTTCTTC
v_gene: TRBV7-2; d_gene: NA; abundance: NA; j_gene: TRBJ1-3; CDR3aa: CASSRLPERANTIYF; CDR3nt: TGTGCCAGCAGTCGCTTACCTGAGCGGGCAAACACCATATATTTT
v_gene: TRBV7-8; d_gene: TRBD1; abundance: NA; j_gene: TRBJ1-3; CDR3aa: CASSLLGTGGQNTIYF; CDR3nt: TGTGCCAGCAGCTTACTCGGGACAGGGGGCCAGAACACCATATATTTT
v_gene: TRBV29-1; d_gene: NA; abundance: NA; j_gene: TRBJ1-2; CDR3aa: CSVLRGNGYTF; CDR3nt: TGCAGCGTACTCAGGGGAAATGGCTACACCTTC
v_gene: TRBV10-3; d_gene: NA; abundance: NA; j_gene: TRBJ1-2; CDR3aa: CAISEHPVLGRSGGYTF; CDR3nt: TGTGCCATCAGTGAGCACCCCGTCCTAGGAAGGTCTGGGGGCTACACCTTC
v_gene: TRBV7-2; d_gene: NA; abundance: NA; j_gene: TRBJ1-1; CDR3aa: CASSLSLIPRF; CDR3nt: TGTGCCAGCAGCTTAAGCCTGATCCCACGATTT
v_gene: TRBV29-1; d_gene: TRBD1; abundance: NA; j_gene: TRBJ2-7; CDR3aa: CSVERAGTAYEQYF; CDR3nt: TGCAGCGTTGAAAGGGCCGGGACAGCCTACGAGCAGTACTTC
v_gene: TRBV6-5; d_gene: NA; abundance: NA; j_gene: TRBJ1-1; CDR3aa: CASSPSMGLTEAFF; CDR3nt: TGTGCCAGCAGTCCGTCGATGGGGCTCACTGAAGCTTTCTTT
v_gene: TRBV10-3; d_gene: TRBD2; abundance: NA; j_gene: TRBJ2-7; CDR3aa: CATRYGGAYEQYF; CDR3nt: TGTGCCACCAGGTATGGGGGGGCCTACGAGCAGTACTTC
v_gene: TRBV13; d_gene: NA; abundance: NA; j_gene: TRBJ2-3; CDR3aa: CASSAPEGGADTQYF; CDR3nt: TGTGCCAGCAGCGCCCCAGAGGGGGGGGCAGATACGCAGTATTTT
v_gene: TRBV9; d_gene: TRBD1; abundance: NA; j_gene: TRBJ1-4; CDR3aa: CASSPRTGYEKLFF; CDR3nt: TGTGCCAGCAGCCCAAGGACAGGGTACGAAAAACTGTTTTTT
v_gene: TRBV7-2; d_gene: TRBD1; abundance: NA; j_gene: TRBJ2-5; CDR3aa: CASSRDRTQETQYF; CDR3nt: TGTGCCAGCAGCAGGGACAGGACACAAGAGACCCAGTACTTC
v_gene: TRBV20-1; d_gene: TRBD2; abundance: once; j_gene: TRBJ2-1; CDR3aa: CSASTSGRSSYNEQFF; CDR3nt: TGCAGTGCTAGTACTAGCGGTCGAAGCTCCTACAATGAGCAGTTCTTC
v_gene: TRBV7-2; d_gene: NA; abundance: NA; j_gene: TRBJ1-4; CDR3aa: CASSLAGATNEKLFF; CDR3nt: TGTGCCAGCAGCTTAGCGGGAGCAACTAATGAAAAACTGTTTTTT
v_gene: TRBV10-3; d_gene: NA; abundance: NA; j_gene: TRBJ2-7; CDR3aa: CASGAAVYEQYF; CDR3nt: TGTGCCTCCGGAGCGGCGGTTTACGAGCAGTACTTC